This TCR beta chain was identified in a study of Graves' ophthalmopathy and Graves' hyperthyroidism. Findings of the study overall: With just under 90% sensitivity and 70% to 82% specificity, a 13-signature model separated ophthalmopathy from stable hyperthyroidism.

CDR3 size: 14 residues. Germline CDR1 reads SGHTA; CDR2 reads FQGTGA. Trimming stripped 4 bases from V and 7 bases from J, with 16 bases between. Using RNA transcripts, the TCR beta CDR3 regions were amplified. Second-round multiplex PCR came after a first-round RT-PCR that employed HTBI primers. Via MiXCR, TCRdb re-called the multiplex PCR reads, giving one row per CDR3 protein. In the table there are 200,000 to 250,000 distinct CDR3 sequences, under 30% of which are singletons. About this clonotype itself: Its antigen remains unidentified.

The TCR comes from a man in his fifties with Graves' ophthalmopathy. The chain carries TRBV7-3 and TRBJ1-1; no clear D. Sequenced sample: peripheral blood. The CDR3 here is CASSYLGRVGEAFF. The CDR3 DNA reads TGTGCCAGCAGCTATCTTGGGAGGGTTGGTGAAGCTTTCTTT. The full variable domain, with the rest looked up from reference TRBV7-3 and TRBJ1-1, is GAGVSQTPSNKVTEKGKYVELRCDPISGHTALYWYRQSLGQGPEFLIYFQGTGAADDSGLPNDRFFAVRPEGSVSTLKIQRTERGDSAVYLCASSYLGRVGEAFFGQGTRLTVV.